The 20 T cell receptor beta chains below were found in one sample sequenced in a study of T cell clonality in common variable immunodeficiency. Measured with immunoSEQ multiplex PCR; TCRdb has only the in-frame clones, and not every one. Singletons are absent from the sample, which has approximately 56,000 clones. The specimen sequenced was peripheral blood mononuclear cells. These receptors were collected from a person aged 18 to 70 in good health.

At least ten counts were recorded for this clone. The read terminates 3 residues ahead of where the CDR3 ends, so the germline J gene completes it. The genes are TRBV30 and TRBJ2-3; 9 bases align to TRBD2. The CDR3 is made up of 16 amino acids. Germline CDR1 GTSNPN, CDR2 SVGIG (reference sequence). V trimming: 8 bases; J trimming: 6 bases; junction bases outside the gene matches: 18. Partial CDR3 DNA: TGTGCCGTAAGCACCCCGTTCGGCGGGAGGGTCGATACG. Its translation: CAVSTPFGGRVDT. The whole CDR3 sequence reads CAVSTPFGGRVDTQYF.

This clone was recorded many times. This CDR3 reads CASSDNTGRLDTQYF. The CDR3 bases that were read are TGCGCCAGCAGCGATAACACAGGAAGGTTGGATACG. This sequence joins TRBV10-1 and TRBJ2-3; D is perhaps TRBD1 (5 bases). The read halts 3 residues ahead of the CDR3 end, with the missing end drawn from the germline J gene. V shed 6 bases and J shed 6 bases, with 19 bases lying between them. The V gene's germline CDR1 is WNHNN and CDR2 SYGVQD (reference sequence). The CDR3 totals 15 residues.

This clone was seen many times. The read is 3 residues too short to cover the CDR3 end, so that end is filled in from the germline J gene. The rearrangement links TRBV4-1 to TRBJ2-7, with 8 nucleotides matching TRBD1. V lost 1 base, J lost 4 bases, and 0 bases stayed unmatched. CDR1 and CDR2 (germline): MGHRA, YSYEKL. The CDR3 totals 13 residues. CDR3 in amino acids: CASSQGTGYEQYF. CDR3 DNA, as far as it was read: TGCGCCAGCAGCCAAGGGACAGGGTACGAG.

This clone occurred a few times. The sequenced fragment ends 3 residues before the CDR3 boundary, so the rest is inferred from the germline J gene. The chain uses TRBV5-1 and TRBJ2-2, with TRBD1 identical over 7 bases. V lost 5 bases and J lost 2; bases outside the gene matches: 6. This CDR3 is built from 15 residues. Germline values: CDR1 SGHRS, CDR2 YFSETQ. CDR3 amino acids: CASRGGTDNTGELFF. CDR3 bases read: TGCGCCAGCAGGGGTGGGACAGATAACACCGGGGAG.

This clone was seen a few times. The CDR3 end falls 3 residues outside the read, so it is completed with the germline J gene. The rearrangement uses TRBV2 and TRBJ2-3; D may be TRBD1 or TRBD2 (5 bases each). The CDR3 consists of 16 residues. CDR1 and CDR2 (germline): SNHLY, FYNNEI. The CDR3 spells CASSASGGGRGETQYF. CDR3 DNA (partial): TGTGCCAGCAGTGCGTCAGGAGGTGGGCGAGGGGAGACG.

This clone has at least ten counts. The read gets to within 3 residues of the CDR3 end, and the germline J gene fills in the rest. V is TRBV14 and J is TRBJ1-5; perhaps TRBD1 as D (5 bases). The CDR3 contains 13 residues. With 3 bases removed from V and 4 bases from J, the gap between germline ends came to 7 bases. Germline V gene sequence: CDR1 SGHDN, CDR2 FVKESK. The part of the CDR3 DNA that was read is TGTGCCAGCAGCCAGTCAGGGAATCAGCCC. This translates into CASSQSGNQP. From start to end, the CDR3 is CASSQSGNQPQHF.

This clone was seen at least ten times. Sequence at one end of the junction differs from germline and may be a read error. The CDR3 end falls 3 residues outside the read, so it is completed with the germline J gene. This chain uses TRBV18 with TRBJ1-1, with D tentatively TRBD1 (6 bases). The length of the CDR3 is 14 residues. CDR1 and CDR2 from the germline V gene are KGHSH and LQKENI. Incomplete CDR3 DNA: TGTGCCAGCTCCCCACTGACAGGCAACACTGAA. This encodes CASSPLTGNTE. The full CDR3 sequence reads CASSPLTGNTEAFF.

This clone was detected a few times. The read ends 3 residues shy of where the CDR3 ends; the end is completed using the germline J gene. This chain uses TRBV19 with TRBJ1-3, with D perhaps TRBD1 (5 bases). Germline loops: CDR1 LNHDA, CDR2 SQIVND (reference sequence). V shed 6 bases and J shed 2 bases, with 14 bases lying between them. The CDR3 is made up of 15 amino acids. The CDR3 is CASRIFGGTGNTIYF. CDR3 bases read: TGTGCCAGTAGGATTTTCGGGGGAACTGGAAACACC. The full variable domain, rest sourced from reference TRBV19 and TRBJ1-3, is DGGITQSPKYLFRKEGQNVTLSCEQNLNHDAMYWYRQDPGQGLRLIYYSQIVNDFQKGDIAEGYSVSREKKESFPLTVTSAQKNPTAFYLCASRIFGGTGNTIYFGEGSWLTVV.

This clone was picked up many times. The CDR3 extends 3 residues past the end of the read, so its final part is completed from the germline J gene. The J gene is TRBJ2-4, the V gene TRBV2; TRBD1 agrees at 9 bases. Trimming took 5 bases from V and 0 from J; bases not matched to a gene: 5. CDR3 size: 16 residues. Germline CDR1 reads SNHLY; CDR2 reads FYNNEI. This CDR3 is CASSKDRGGAKNIQYF. The sequenced CDR3 bases are TGTGCCAGCAGTAAAGACAGGGGGGGAGCCAAAAACATT.

This clone has a count of ten or more. The DNA read from the CDR3 is TGCAGCGCACTAGCGGGAGGAAGGGGGAGCACAGATACG. Translating it yields CSALAGGRGSTDT. The entire CDR3 reads CSALAGGRGSTDTQYF. V usage is TRBV29-1 and J usage is TRBJ2-3; 12 bases match TRBD2. The read gets to within 3 residues of the CDR3 end, and the germline J gene fills in the rest. J was trimmed by 0 bases and V by 7 bases; bases with no gene match: 8. The CDR3 is 16 residues long. Germline V gene lookup returns CDR1 SQVTM and CDR2 ANQGSEA.

This clone has at least ten counts. The CDR3 goes on 3 residues after the read ends, and that part is filled in from the germline J gene. The chain has TRBV20-1 and TRBJ2-7; 9 positions match TRBD1. This CDR3 comprises 14 residues. V was pared by 5 bases and J by 1 base, with 6 bases of the junction left unmatched. Germline V gene lookup returns CDR1 DFQATT and CDR2 SNEGSKA (reference sequence). The CDR3 bases that were read are TGCAGTGCTCGTCCCGGGACAGGGTCCTACGAG. As protein: CSARPGTGSYE. The full CDR3 is CSARPGTGSYEQYF.

This clone has a count of ten or more. The read halts 3 residues ahead of the CDR3 end, with the missing end drawn from the germline J gene. The chain joins TRBV4-2 to TRBJ2-3, with TRBD2 matching over 10 bases. CDR3 length: 20 residues. Germline V lookup: CDR1 LGHNA, CDR2 YNFKEQ. V lost 4 bases and J lost 1; bases outside the gene matches: 17. The sequenced part of the CDR3 DNA is TGTGCCAGCAGCCCACGGGGGGGACATCCGACTAGCGGGCGCACAGATACG. Amino acid sequence: CASSPRGGHPTSGRTDT. From start to end, the CDR3 is CASSPRGGHPTSGRTDTQYF.

The sample holds many counts of this clone. The CDR3 end falls 3 residues outside the read, so it is completed with the germline J gene. The chain employs TRBV5-1 and TRBJ2-5, with TRBD1 matching over 7 bases. The V gene end was trimmed by 4 bases and the J gene end by 5 bases; junction bases not matched to a gene: 11. The CDR3 has 15 amino acids. Looked up from germline, CDR1 is SGHRS and CDR2 is YFSETQ. The chain's CDR3 is CASSPTDRWSETQYF. The sequenced part of the CDR3 DNA is TGCGCCAGCAGCCCGACGGACAGGTGGAGTGAGACC.

This clone was seen repeatedly, ten times or more. The CDR3 end lies 3 residues beyond the end of the read and is filled in from the germline J gene. The chain couples TRBV2 to TRBJ2-5; TRBD1 is a possible D gene (5 bases). From germline, CDR1 is SNHLY and CDR2 FYNNEI. The CDR3 extends over 14 amino acids. The V gene lost 3 bases and the J gene lost 4 bases, with 12 bases spanning the gap. CDR3: CASSERLGVETQYF. CDR3 DNA (partial): TGTGCCAGCAGTGAGAGGCTAGGGGTAGAGACC.

The sample holds many counts of this clone. The read terminates 3 residues before the CDR3 end, so the remaining end is supplied by the germline J gene. The chain recombines TRBV5-1 with TRBJ2-7; D is uncertain. The germline V and J ends were trimmed by 4 bases and 2 bases, with 7 bases remaining between them. This CDR3 contains 12 residues. In germline, CDR1 is SGHRS, CDR2 YFSETQ. The CDR3 loop reads CASSPPAYEQYF. CDR3 DNA (partial): TGCGCCAGCAGCCCTCCAGCCTACGAG.

This clone showed up many times. From the germline J gene comes the end of the CDR3, since the read stops 3 residues before it. The chain recombines TRBV4-2 with TRBJ2-1, with TRBD1 matching 9 bases. Germline assignment: CDR1 LGHNA and CDR2 YNFKEQ. The CDR3 loop spans 17 amino acids. Germline trimming cut 2 bases from V and 0 bases from J; bases unmatched to any gene: 5. CDR3 DNA (partial): TGTGCCAGCAGCCAATCGGGGACAGGGAACTCCTACAATGAG. Its translation is CASSQSGTGNSYNE. In full, the CDR3 reads CASSQSGTGNSYNEQFF.

This clone was counted at least ten times. The CDR3 end is not reached by the read, which stops 3 residues before it; the germline J gene fills it in. The genes are TRBV7-3 and TRBJ1-1, with TRBD1 matching over 7 bases. Trimming took 5 bases from V and 4 from J; bases not matched to a gene: 10. The CDR3 is 15 amino acids. Germline values: CDR1 SGHTA, CDR2 FQGTGA. The CDR3 bases that were read are TGTGCCAGCAGCGCAGGGGGTACAGGGATCACTGAA. Translating gives CASSAGGTGITE. The complete CDR3 reads CASSAGGTGITEAFF.

This clone was recorded a few times. The read is 3 residues too short to cover the CDR3 end, so that end is filled in from the germline J gene. The chain uses TRBV18 and TRBJ1-2; perhaps TRBD1 as D (5 bases). Germline CDR1 reads KGHSH; CDR2 reads LQKENI. This CDR3 has 16 amino acids. CDR3 sequence reads: CASSRTSGASTDTYTF. CDR3 DNA, as far as it was read: TGTGCCAGCTCAAGGACTAGCGGGGCTAGCACAGATACC.

This clone was counted at least ten times. The part of the CDR3 DNA that was read is TGCGCCAGCAGCCCACTAGCGGGAGTTGGCAATGAG. Translating gives CASSPLAGVGNE. The whole CDR3 protein is CASSPLAGVGNEQFF. The V gene is TRBV5-1, the J gene TRBJ2-1; TRBD2 agrees at 11 bases. With the read ending 3 residues before the CDR3 end, the germline J gene is used to fill in that end. This CDR3 contains 15 residues. V lost 4 bases, J lost 6 bases, and 6 bases stayed unmatched. The germline CDR1 and CDR2 sequences are SGHRS and YFSETQ.

Ten or more counts support this clone. The read falls 3 residues short of the CDR3 end, and the missing part is taken from the germline J gene. The V and J genes are TRBV7-3 and TRBJ1-4, with D unclear. Germline assignment: CDR1 SGHTA and CDR2 FQGTGA. V was shortened by 3 bases and J by 5 bases, with 7 bases between the two germline ends. This CDR3 region has 13 residues. The DNA read from the CDR3 is TGTGCCAGCAGCTTGTCCCCGAATGAAAAA. Translated: CASSLSPNEK. The entire CDR3 protein reads CASSLSPNEKLFF.